This TCR beta chain originates from a study of early T cells in non-severe SARS-CoV-2 infection. Study context: Investigators sequenced bulk RNA drawn from unsorted whole blood, and chains remained unpaired.

Each cDNA molecule carried a unique molecular identifier. TCRdb analysed the 5' RACE reads with MiXCR anew, one entry per CDR3 protein. Seen here are more than 75,000 distinct CDR3 sequences, roughly 13% observed once, and the top ten hold around 6%. With V trimmed by 6 bases and J by 5 bases, 8 bases remained unmatched. The CDR3 runs to 15 residues. The J gene is TRBJ2-1, the V gene TRBV12-3 or TRBV12-4, with 9 bases that match TRBD1. Sequenced sample: whole blood. The source is an adult who was a healthcare worker with PCR-confirmed SARS-CoV-2 infection or an uninfected control (not recorded which). The CDR3 DNA sequence: TGTGCCAGCAGCCTTACAGGGGGCCCCGACAATGAGCAGTTCTTC. Translating it yields CASSLTGGPDNEQFF.